The text below deals with one T cell receptor beta chain. Semi-nested PCR with Nested Universal Primer A followed constant-region reverse priming of full-length variable regions. MiXCR, applied by TCRdb to the 5' RACE reads, yields one record per CDR3 protein. Among about 8,900 distinct CDR3 sequences listed, about 30% were seen once. J gave up 6 bases and V 3 bases, and 12 bases lay outside the gene matches. CDR3 length equals 17 residues. CDR1 and CDR2 (germline): MNHEY, SMNVEV (reference sequence). The sample consisted of naive CD4+ T cells sorted from a lymph node. Subset described: naive CD4+ T cells, CD4+CD45RA+CD25-. J is TRBJ2-1 and V is TRBV27; 9 positions agree with TRBD2. The clonotype originates from a female donor with breast cancer. The CDR3 DNA reads TGTGCCAGCAGTTTCCTAGCGGGAATGTCCCTAGGCAATGAGCAGTTCTTC. Its protein product is CASSFLAGMSLGNEQFF.